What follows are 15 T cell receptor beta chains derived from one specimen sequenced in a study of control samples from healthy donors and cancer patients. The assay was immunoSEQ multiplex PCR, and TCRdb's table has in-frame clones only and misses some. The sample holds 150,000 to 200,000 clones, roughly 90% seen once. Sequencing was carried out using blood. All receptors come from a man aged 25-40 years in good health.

CDR3 DNA: TGTGCCAGCAGTTTATCTCAGGCCCGTATATTAACTGAAGCTTTCTTT. Protein: CASSLSQARILTEAFF. The chain carries TRBV28 and TRBJ1-1, with D unclear. The CDR3 has 16 amino acids. V was trimmed by 1 base and J by 5 bases, leaving 17 bases between them. The germline CDR1 and CDR2 sequences are MDHEN and SYDVKM.

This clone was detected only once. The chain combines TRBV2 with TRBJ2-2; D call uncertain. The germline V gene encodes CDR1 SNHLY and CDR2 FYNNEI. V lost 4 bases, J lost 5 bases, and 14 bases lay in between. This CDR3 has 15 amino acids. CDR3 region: CASSGHDLGTGELFF. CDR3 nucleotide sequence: TGTGCCAGCAGTGGACATGACTTGGGAACCGGGGAGCTGTTTTTT.

In DNA, the CDR3 is TGTGCCAGCAGCTATAAAGCGGGAGGGGTTCAAGAGACCCAGTACTTC. Translating it yields CASSYKAGGVQETQYF. This chain links TRBV7-2 with TRBJ2-5; 10 nucleotides agree with TRBD2. V shed 4 bases and J 2 bases; nucleotides not matched to a gene: 7. CDR1 and CDR2 from the germline V gene are SGHTA and FQGNSA. The CDR3 runs 16 residues.

This CDR3 is CASASTGRYTEAFF. CDR3 DNA sequence: TGTGCTAGTGCCTCGACAGGGAGGTACACTGAAGCTTTCTTT. The chain joins TRBV12-5 to TRBJ1-1; 7 bases fit TRBD1. V lost 7 bases, J lost 3 bases, and 8 bases stayed unmatched. The CDR3 contains 14 residues. CDR1 is LGHNT and CDR2 is FRNRAP in the germline V gene.

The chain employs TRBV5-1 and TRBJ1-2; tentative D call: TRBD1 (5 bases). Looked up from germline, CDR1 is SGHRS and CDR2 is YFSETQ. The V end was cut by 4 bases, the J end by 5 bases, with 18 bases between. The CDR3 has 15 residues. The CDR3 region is CASSPKEGNLYGYTF. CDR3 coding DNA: TGCGCCAGCAGCCCCAAGGAGGGGAACTTATATGGCTACACCTTC.

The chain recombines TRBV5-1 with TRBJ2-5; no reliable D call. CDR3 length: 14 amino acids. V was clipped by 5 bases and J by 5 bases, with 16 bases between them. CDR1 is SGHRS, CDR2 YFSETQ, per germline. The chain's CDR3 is CASSSDGAGETQYF. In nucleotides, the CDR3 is TGCGCCAGCAGTTCCGACGGTGCCGGGGAGACCCAGTACTTC.

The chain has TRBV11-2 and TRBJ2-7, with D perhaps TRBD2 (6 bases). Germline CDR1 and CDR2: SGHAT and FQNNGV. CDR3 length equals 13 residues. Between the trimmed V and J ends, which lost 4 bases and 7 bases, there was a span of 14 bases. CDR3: CASSSEPGVEQYF. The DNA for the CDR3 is TGTGCCAGCAGCTCGGAACCGGGAGTGGAGCAGTACTTC.

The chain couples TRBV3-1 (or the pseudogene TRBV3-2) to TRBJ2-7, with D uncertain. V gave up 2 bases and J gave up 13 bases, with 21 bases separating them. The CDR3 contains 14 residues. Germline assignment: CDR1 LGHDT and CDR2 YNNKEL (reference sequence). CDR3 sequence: CASSQSSVTATFYF. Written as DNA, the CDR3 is TGTGCCAGCAGCCAATCATCGGTTACGGCCACCTTCTACTTC.

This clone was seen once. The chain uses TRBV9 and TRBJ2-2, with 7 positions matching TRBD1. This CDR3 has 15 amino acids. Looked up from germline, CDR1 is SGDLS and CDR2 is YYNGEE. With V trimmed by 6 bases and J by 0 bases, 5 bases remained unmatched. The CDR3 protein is CASKGAESNTGELFF. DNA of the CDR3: TGTGCCAGCAAGGGGGCAGAGTCGAACACCGGGGAGCTGTTTTTT.

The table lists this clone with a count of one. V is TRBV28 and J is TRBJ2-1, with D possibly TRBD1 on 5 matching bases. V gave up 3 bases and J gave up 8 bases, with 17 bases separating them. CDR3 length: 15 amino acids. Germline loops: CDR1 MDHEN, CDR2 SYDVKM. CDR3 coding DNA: TGTGCCAGCAGTTTCCCCCATGGGGCTTCGGATGAGCAGTTCTTC. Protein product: CASSFPHGASDEQFF.

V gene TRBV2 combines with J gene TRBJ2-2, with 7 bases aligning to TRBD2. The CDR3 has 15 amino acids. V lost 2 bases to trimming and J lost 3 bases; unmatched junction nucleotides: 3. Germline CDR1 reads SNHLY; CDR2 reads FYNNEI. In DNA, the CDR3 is TGTGCCAGCAGTGAACCCGGGGGGTACACCGGGGAGCTGTTTTTT. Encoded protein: CASSEPGGYTGELFF.

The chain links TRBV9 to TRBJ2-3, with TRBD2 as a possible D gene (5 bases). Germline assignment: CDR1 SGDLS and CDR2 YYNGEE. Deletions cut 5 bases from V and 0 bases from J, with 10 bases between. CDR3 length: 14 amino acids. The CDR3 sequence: CASSPQRSTDTQYF. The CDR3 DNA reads TGTGCCAGCAGTCCCCAGCGGAGCACAGATACGCAGTATTTT.

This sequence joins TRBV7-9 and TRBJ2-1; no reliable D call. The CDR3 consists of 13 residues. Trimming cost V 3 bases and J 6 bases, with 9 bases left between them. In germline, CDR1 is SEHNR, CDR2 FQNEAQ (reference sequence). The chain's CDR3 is CASSLWESNEQFF. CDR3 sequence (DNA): TGTGCCAGCAGCTTGTGGGAATCCAATGAGCAGTTCTTC.

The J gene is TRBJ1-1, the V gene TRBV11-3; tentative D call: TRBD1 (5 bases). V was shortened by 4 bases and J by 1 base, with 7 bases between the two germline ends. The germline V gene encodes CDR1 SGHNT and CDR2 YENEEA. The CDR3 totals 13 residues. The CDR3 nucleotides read TGTGCCAGCAGCTATGACAGGAACACTGAAGCTTTCTTT. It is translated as CASSYDRNTEAFF.

The CDR3 region has the DNA TGTGCCAGCAGCAAAGTAGGGACAGGGGTCTACAATGAGCAGTTCTTC. Encoded protein: CASSKVGTGVYNEQFF. V usage is TRBV21-1 and J usage is TRBJ2-1; the table's D call TRBD1 went unverified against the DNA. TRBV21-1 is a pseudogene segment. The CDR3 contains 16 residues.